The 24 T cell receptor beta chains below come from one sample, sequenced in a study of shared clonotypes between healthy human individuals. Naive CD8 cells, CD45RO-negative and positively selected for CCR7, excluded terminally differentiated effector memory CD45RA+ cells. Clones were read by immunoSEQ multiplex PCR, and TCRdb kept only the in-frame ones, dropping some. The repertoire holds roughly 590,000 clones, roughly 96% seen once, with roughly 0.1% in the top ten. The sample consisted of naive CD8+ T cells sorted from blood. These receptors were taken from a woman aged 25 to 39 in good health.

The chain is built from TRBV7-9 and TRBJ2-1; TRBD2 is a possible D gene (5 bases). This CDR3 is built from 14 residues. Per germline, CDR1 SEHNR and CDR2 FQNEAQ (reference sequence). V lost 6 bases, J lost 1 base, and 10 bases lay in between. CDR3 DNA: TGTGCCAGCAGGGCCGGCGGGTCCTACAATGAGCAGTTCTTC. It codes for CASRAGGSYNEQFF.

The chain uses TRBV30 and TRBJ2-3; 14 bases agree with TRBD2. The CDR3 spans 17 residues. Germline assignment: CDR1 GTSNPN and CDR2 SVGIG (reference sequence). V was clipped by 3 bases and J by 2 bases; unmatched bases: 7. The CDR3 protein is CAWRGLAGEMFTDTQYF. In nucleotides, the CDR3 is TGTGCCTGGAGGGGACTAGCGGGAGAAATGTTCACAGATACGCAGTATTTT.

The V call is TRBV28, the J call TRBJ1-1, with D possibly TRBD1 on 5 matching bases. The CDR3 consists of 15 residues. Trimming cost V 3 bases and J 4 bases, with 15 bases left between them. Germline CDR1 is MDHEN and CDR2 is SYDVKM. CDR3 nucleotide sequence: TGTGCCAGCAGTTTCTATGGGGCTGCGGGCACTGAAGCTTTCTTT. Translating it yields CASSFYGAAGTEAFF. Using reference TRBV28 and TRBJ1-1 for the parts outside the CDR3, the full variable domain is DVKVTQSSRYLVKRTGEKVFLECVQDMDHENMFWYRQDPGLGLRLIYFSYDVKMKEKGDIPEGYSVSREKKERFSLILESASTNQTSMYLCASSFYGAAGTEAFFGQGTRLTVV.

This chain uses TRBV11-3 with TRBJ1-4, with TRBD1 matching over 8 bases. The germline V gene encodes CDR1 SGHNT and CDR2 YENEEA. The V gene end was trimmed by 1 base and the J gene end by 11 bases; junction bases not matched to a gene: 15. CDR3 size: 17 residues. CDR3 amino acids: CASSLGPPRDRSDKLFF. The CDR3 nucleotides are TGTGCCAGCAGCTTAGGACCACCGCGGGACAGGTCGGATAAACTGTTTTTT.

This chain uses TRBV28 with TRBJ2-7; the D gene is possibly TRBD1 (5 bases). The CDR3 loop spans 15 amino acids. Germline CDR1 is MDHEN and CDR2 is SYDVKM. Between the trimmed V and J ends, which lost 7 bases and 3 bases, there was a span of 19 bases. CDR3 sequence (DNA): TGTGCCAGCACCGAAAATCTAGGGGAAATCTACGAGCAGTACTTC. Translated, it gives CASTENLGEIYEQYF.

The chain combines TRBV13 with TRBJ2-6; the match to TRBD2 covers 8 bases. CDR3 length: 21 residues. Germline V gene lookup returns CDR1 PRHDT and CDR2 FYEKMQ (reference sequence). With V trimmed by 5 bases and J by 0 bases, 18 bases remained unmatched. The CDR3 sequence is CASSKREWSFGSGSGANVLTF. DNA of the CDR3: TGTGCCAGCAGCAAGCGGGAGTGGAGTTTTGGAAGTGGCTCTGGGGCCAACGTCCTGACTTTC.

This clone was recorded only once. V gene TRBV7-9 combines with J gene TRBJ1-3; TRBD1 agrees at 9 bases. This CDR3 is built from 15 residues. V lost 3 bases and J lost 1; bases outside the gene matches: 1. Per germline, CDR1 SEHNR and CDR2 FQNEAQ (reference sequence). CDR3 nucleotides: TGTGCCAGCAGCTTGACAGGGGGTTCTGGAAACACCATATATTTT. Translation: CASSLTGGSGNTIYF.

The chain links TRBV20-1 to TRBJ2-7; D gene unclear. V gave up 0 bases and J gave up 5 bases, with 5 bases separating them. From germline, CDR1 is DFQATT and CDR2 SNEGSKA (reference sequence). The CDR3 totals 11 residues. CDR3 in DNA: TGCAGTGCTAGAGATCTCCACGAGCAGTACTTC. Residues: CSARDLHEQYF.

V usage is TRBV6-6 and J usage is TRBJ2-5; D is ambiguous. The assigned J gene may be wrong: the sequence end matches TRBJ2-7 better. Germline loops: CDR1 MNHNY, CDR2 SVGAGI (reference sequence). The CDR3 length is 16 residues. CDR3: CASSYSIGRPTYEQYF. The DNA for the CDR3 is TGTGCCAGCAGTTACTCGATTGGAAGGCCGACCTACGAGCAGTACTTC.

The V and J genes are TRBV7-8 and TRBJ2-6; TRBD1 agrees at 7 bases. The CDR3 has 16 residues. The V gene end was trimmed by 1 base and the J gene end by 2 bases; junction bases not matched to a gene: 2. Germline V gene data show CDR1 as SGHVS and CDR2 as FQNEAQ. In nucleotides, the CDR3 is TGTGCCAGCAGCTTAGTTACAGGGGCTGGGGCCAACGTCCTGACTTTC. Translating gives CASSLVTGAGANVLTF. Combining the CDR3 with reference TRBV7-8 and TRBJ2-6 gives the whole variable domain GAGVSQSPRYKVAKRGQDVALRCDPISGHVSLFWYQQALGQGPEFLTYFQNEAQLDKSGLPSDRFFAERPEGSVSTLKIQRTQQEDSAVYLCASSLVTGAGANVLTFGAGSRLTVL.

V usage is TRBV10-1 and J usage is TRBJ2-1, with 7 bases lining up with TRBD2. Germline values: CDR1 WNHNN, CDR2 SYGVQD (reference sequence). Losses at the gene ends were 0 bases for V and 4 bases for J; bases not matched to a gene: 12. This CDR3 has 18 residues. CDR3 protein: CASSESTDTGGPYNEQFF. CDR3 sequence (DNA): TGCGCCAGCAGTGAGTCAACCGACACGGGGGGACCGTACAATGAGCAGTTCTTC.

This chain joins TRBV5-1 and TRBJ2-7; 9 positions match TRBD1. The CDR3 loop spans 15 amino acids. Germline CDR1 reads SGHRS; CDR2 reads YFSETQ. J was trimmed by 2 bases and V by 0 bases; bases with no gene match: 3. CDR3 sequence: CASSLDRGLTYEQYF. DNA for the CDR3: TGCGCCAGCAGCTTGGACAGGGGGCTTACCTACGAGCAGTACTTC.

The chain uses TRBV27 and TRBJ1-6; D may be TRBD1 (5 bases). CDR3 length equals 14 residues. Trimming removed 2 bases from V and 9 bases from J, with 11 bases in between. The germline CDR1 and CDR2 sequences are MNHEY and SMNVEV (reference sequence). CDR3 region: CASSLGGFGSPLHF. CDR3 DNA sequence: TGTGCCAGCAGTTTAGGGGGTTTTGGTTCACCCCTCCACTTT.

The J gene is TRBJ1-3, the V gene TRBV25-1, with D possibly matching TRBD1 (6 bases). Germline V gene data show CDR1 as MGHDK and CDR2 as SYGVNS. CDR3 length equals 15 residues. Trimming pared 2 bases from V and 4 bases from J, leaving 12 bases between. CDR3: CASSEKTGLGNTIYF. The CDR3 DNA reads TGTGCCAGCAGTGAAAAAACAGGGTTGGGAAACACCATATATTTT.

This clone has a single count. The chain combines TRBV27 with TRBJ1-5; 10 bases align to TRBD1. J lost 7 bases, V lost 4 bases, and 7 bases had no gene match. The CDR3 extends over 15 amino acids. CDR1 and CDR2 from the germline V gene are MNHEY and SMNVEV (reference sequence). CDR3 nucleotide sequence: TGTGCCAGCAGTTCGACAGGGGGCTATTTCCAGCCCCAGCATTTT. Its translation: CASSSTGGYFQPQHF.

The chain links TRBV19 to TRBJ1-2, with D uncertain. This CDR3 contains 14 residues. Trimming shortened V by 5 bases and J by 4 bases, and 14 bases separated the two germline ends. Germline assignment: CDR1 LNHDA and CDR2 SQIVND (reference sequence). CDR3 sequence: CASSDTGSSYGYTF. CDR3 sequence (DNA): TGTGCCAGTAGTGACACCGGGAGTAGCTATGGCTACACCTTC. Variable domain in full (rest from reference TRBV19 and TRBJ1-2): DGGITQSPKYLFRKEGQNVTLSCEQNLNHDAMYWYRQDPGQGLRLIYYSQIVNDFQKGDIAEGYSVSREKKESFPLTVTSAQKNPTAFYLCASSDTGSSYGYTFGSGTRLTVV.

This sequence joins TRBV9 and TRBJ1-3; D unresolved. The CDR3 runs to 14 residues. Trimming stripped 4 bases from V and 0 bases from J, with 8 bases between. The germline CDR1 and CDR2 sequences are SGDLS and YYNGEE. The CDR3 loop reads CASSQDISGNTIYF. The DNA for the CDR3 is TGTGCCAGCAGCCAAGACATCTCTGGAAACACCATATATTTT.

The sample holds one count of this clone. This chain uses TRBV13 with TRBJ2-5; 9 bases map to TRBD1. V dropped 5 bases and J dropped 1; count of bases not matched to a gene: 5. The CDR3 extends over 15 amino acids. CDR1 and CDR2 (germline): PRHDT, FYEKMQ (reference sequence). The CDR3 spells CASSMIQGAQETQYF. The CDR3, as DNA: TGTGCCAGCAGCATGATACAGGGGGCCCAAGAGACCCAGTACTTC.

The chain couples TRBV11-2 to TRBJ2-7; D remains unclear. CDR1 SGHAT and CDR2 FQNNGV come from the germline V gene. Trimming pared 2 bases from V and 0 bases from J, leaving 8 bases between. The CDR3 runs to 14 residues. The CDR3 region is CASSLSTGSYEQYF. The CDR3 region has the DNA TGTGCCAGCAGCTTATCCACTGGCTCCTACGAGCAGTACTTC.

This sequence joins TRBV27 and TRBJ2-7, with 9 bases aligning to TRBD1. Germline V CDR1 and CDR2: MNHEY, SMNVEV (reference sequence). CDR3 length: 12 residues. The trim removed 9 bases at V and 5 bases at J, leaving 5 bases unmatched. The chain's CDR3 is CASWTGVHEQYF. CDR3 sequence (DNA): TGTGCCAGTTGGACAGGGGTCCACGAGCAGTACTTC.

The chain is built from TRBV28 and TRBJ1-1, with 7 bases matching TRBD1. V shed 7 bases and J 10 bases; nucleotides not matched to a gene: 9. Germline CDR1 MDHEN, CDR2 SYDVKM. The CDR3 covers 12 residues. CDR3 DNA sequence: TGTGCCAGCACCGCGACAGGGTCTGGAGCTTTCTTT. Its protein is CASTATGSGAFF.

The genes are TRBV27 and TRBJ2-7; weak D call: TRBD1 (8 bases). The V gene lost 6 bases and the J gene lost 1 base, with 16 bases spanning the gap. The germline CDR1 and CDR2 sequences are MNHEY and SMNVEV (reference sequence). The CDR3 consists of 15 residues. CDR3 in amino acids: CASRRGRTGSYEQYF. The CDR3 nucleotides are TGTGCCAGCAGGCGGGGGAGGACAGGGTCCTACGAGCAGTACTTC.

The chain employs TRBV7-2 and TRBJ2-7, with TRBD1 as a possible D gene (6 bases). The CDR3 runs 15 residues. Per the germline V gene, CDR1 is SGHTA and CDR2 is FQGNSA. V lost 4 bases, J lost 0 bases, and 13 bases lay in between. The CDR3 loop reads CASSSEDSSSYEQYF. The CDR3 DNA follows: TGTGCCAGCAGCTCAGAGGACAGTTCCTCCTACGAGCAGTACTTC.

This rearrangement joins TRBV7-9 to TRBJ1-1; D remains unclear. This CDR3 is 11 amino acids long. Trimming left V 3 bases short and J 11 bases short, with 10 bases between. The germline V gene has CDR1 SEHNR and CDR2 FQNEAQ (reference sequence). As DNA, the CDR3 is TGTGCCAGCAGCTTCCCGCTCATGGCTTTCTTT. Translating gives CASSFPLMAFF. The full variable domain, rest sourced from reference TRBV7-9 and TRBJ1-1, is DTGVSQNPRHKITKRGQNVTFRCDPISEHNRLYWYRQTLGQGPEFLTYFQNEAQLEKSRLLSDRFSAERPKGSFSTLEIQRTEQGDSAMYLCASSFPLMAFFGQGTRLTVV.